The 21 T cell receptor beta chains listed next were all sequenced from one sample in a study of T cell repertoires in cytomegalovirus infection. Their specific antigens are unknown. MiXCR, applied by TCRdb to the reads, yields one record per CDR3 protein. The table includes 49,000 or so distinct CDR3 sequences, roughly 19% detected once. This specimen consisted of CD8+ T cells from cultured PBMCs, obtained from culture after CMV antigen stimulation. These TCRs come from a human donor in good health (CMV status not recorded). Some clones in this sample may be carry-over from other donors' samples.

This clonotype was counted at least ten times. This chain links TRBV7-2 with TRBJ1-5; D is undetermined. Germline CDR1 reads SGHTA; CDR2 reads FQGNSA. There are 14 residues in the CDR3. V lost 0 bases and J 0 bases, leaving 3 bases between the germline ends. The CDR3 here is CASSLAGSNQPQHF. The CDR3 bases are TGTGCCAGCAGCTTAGCTGGTAGCAATCAGCCCCAGCATTTT.

In the case of this clonotype: One end of the junction varies from germline; a read error may be responsible. The chain has TRBV27 and TRBJ1-2; a possible D gene is TRBD1 (6 bases). The length of the CDR3 is 12 residues. Germline V gene lookup returns CDR1 MNHEY and CDR2 SMNVEV (reference sequence). CDR3: CVSGQRGGSYTF. In nucleotides, the CDR3 is TGTGTCAGCGGACAGAGGGGAGGGTCCTACACCTTC.

Many counts were recorded for this clonotype. The chain couples TRBV19 to TRBJ1-5; 9 bases line up with TRBD1. The CDR3 sequence is 14 residues long. From germline, CDR1 is LNHDA and CDR2 SQIVND (reference sequence). Unmatched junction bases numbered 5, after V lost 3 bases and J lost 8 bases. The CDR3 DNA reads as TGTGCCAGTAGTATGCAACAGGGGGCTAAGCCCCAGCATTTT. Amino acids: CASSMQQGAKPQHF.

J is TRBJ1-1 and V is TRBV7-6; the D is unclear. Germline V gives CDR1 SGHVS, CDR2 FNYEAQ. The CDR3 runs to 11 residues. Trimming cost V 11 bases and J 11 bases, with 18 bases left between them. CDR3 region: CAWVGLGGAFF. CDR3 nucleotides: TGTGCCTGGGTCGGACTTGGTGGGGCTTTCTTT.

This clonotype was seen a handful of times. V is TRBV4-3 and J is TRBJ1-2; no definite D call. The CDR3 contains 14 residues. CDR1 and CDR2 from the germline V gene are LGHNA and YSLEER. The germline V and J ends were trimmed by 0 bases and 2 bases, with 7 bases remaining between them. CDR3 sequence: CASSQDKGNYGYTF. CDR3 in DNA: TGCGCCAGCAGCCAAGATAAGGGAAACTATGGCTACACCTTC.

The gene calls are TRBV20-1 and TRBJ2-7, with D perhaps matching TRBD2 (7 bases). Germline V gives CDR1 DFQATT, CDR2 SNEGSKA (reference sequence). The CDR3 extends over 14 amino acids. The V end was cut by 3 bases, the J end by 0 bases, with 12 bases between. The CDR3 reads CSARGGTSSYEQYF. CDR3 nucleotide sequence: TGCAGTGCTAGGGGGGGGACATCCTCCTACGAGCAGTACTTC.

The chain has TRBV4-1 and TRBJ2-5; TRBD2 matches at 8 bases. J gave up 5 bases and V 5 bases, and 1 base lay outside the gene matches. The V gene's germline CDR1 is MGHRA and CDR2 YSYEKL. The CDR3 covers 12 residues. The CDR3 loop reads CASSSGGETQYF. For the CDR3, the DNA is TGCGCCAGCAGCTCGGGGGGGGAGACCCAGTACTTC.

This clonotype has just a few counts. This chain connects TRBV7-6 to TRBJ2-2, with TRBD1 as a possible D gene (7 bases). V shed 4 bases and J shed 1 base, with 13 bases lying between them. Germline-derived CDR1 and CDR2 are SGHVS and FNYEAQ. This CDR3 has 16 residues. DNA of the CDR3: TGTGCCAGCAGCTCCAGGGGGGTGGAGAACACCGGGGAGCTGTTTTTT. Protein: CASSSRGVENTGELFF.

The chain combines TRBV4-3 with TRBJ2-2; D tentatively reads TRBD1 or TRBD2 (6 bases each). V was pared by 3 bases and J by 5 bases, with 13 bases between. The CDR3 loop spans 15 amino acids. The germline V gene encodes CDR1 LGHNA and CDR2 YSLEER. In DNA form, the CDR3 reads TGCGCCAGCAGCCATGGCGAGGGGGGAACCGGGGAGCTGTTTTTT. Its translation is CASSHGEGGTGELFF.

V gene TRBV7-3 combines with J gene TRBJ2-3; tentatively, D is TRBD2 (7 bases). The germline CDR1 and CDR2 sequences are SGHTA and FQGTGA. V was pared by 1 base and J by 3 bases, with 14 bases between. This CDR3 spans 16 amino acids. The CDR3 DNA follows: TGTGCCAGCAGCTTAAATGGGGGGGGGCCGACAGATACGCAGTATTTT. This sequence encodes CASSLNGGGPTDTQYF.

This clonotype occurred a few times. The chain joins TRBV27 to TRBJ2-7, with 7 positions matching TRBD2. This CDR3 spans 12 amino acids. V was pared by 5 bases and J by 3 bases, with 1 base of the junction left unmatched. The germline CDR1 and CDR2 sequences are MNHEY and SMNVEV (reference sequence). Here the CDR3 DNA reads TGTGCCAGCAGTCGCGGGGGCTACGAGCAGTACTTC. Translating it yields CASSRGGYEQYF.

This clonotype was found a few times. This chain uses TRBV19 with TRBJ1-1; 7 bases are shared with TRBD1. This CDR3 is 14 amino acids long. Losses at the gene ends were 7 bases for V and 4 bases for J; bases not matched to a gene: 9. Germline assignment: CDR1 LNHDA and CDR2 SQIVND (reference sequence). The CDR3 nucleotides are TGTGCCAGTACCTCACCCCAGGGGGTCACTGAAGCTTTCTTT. Its protein product is CASTSPQGVTEAFF.

Concerning this clonotype itself: Since a much larger clone is just one base distant, this may be a read error. This chain links TRBV2 with TRBJ1-5; weak D call: TRBD1 (6 bases). Germline CDR1 is SNHLY and CDR2 is FYNNEI. The CDR3 contains 14 residues. The V end lost 7 bases, the J end lost 9 bases, and 19 bases lay between the germline ends. DNA of the CDR3: TGTGCCAGCACTGATCAGGGGCGCATCCGGCCCCAGCATTTT. As protein: CASTDQGRIRPQHF.

This chain connects TRBV19 to TRBJ1-2; no clear D. Germline V gives CDR1 LNHDA, CDR2 SQIVND (reference sequence). The length of the CDR3 is 14 residues. V was pared by 5 bases and J by 4 bases, with 14 bases between. The CDR3 DNA is TGTGCCAGTAGTCCGGGAGGCGGGGTCTATGGCTACACCTTC. Protein sequence: CASSPGGGVYGYTF.

This clonotype was detected many times. The V call is TRBV4-1, the J call TRBJ1-6; 9 bases agree with TRBD1. The V and J ends lost 0 bases and 7 bases, in that order; junction bases with no gene match: 7. Germline CDR1 reads MGHRA; CDR2 reads YSYEKL. The CDR3 contains 17 residues. The chain's CDR3 is CASSQDKDRGYNSPLHF. The CDR3, as DNA: TGCGCCAGCAGCCAAGATAAGGACAGGGGTTACAATTCACCCCTCCACTTT.

This clonotype appeared many times. The chain is built from TRBV12-5 and TRBJ2-7, with D uncertain. The CDR3 spans 14 residues. Germline V lookup: CDR1 LGHNT, CDR2 FRNRAP. The V and J ends lost 1 base and 5 bases respectively, with 12 bases between them. This CDR3 reads CASGLGPGFHEQYF. The CDR3 DNA sequence: TGTGCTAGTGGTTTGGGCCCAGGTTTCCACGAGCAGTACTTC.

Many counts were recorded for this clonotype. V is TRBV7-9 and J is TRBJ2-7, with unresolved D. This CDR3 is 12 amino acids long. Germline V gene sequence: CDR1 SEHNR, CDR2 FQNEAQ (reference sequence). The V gene lost 5 bases and the J gene lost 2 bases, with 7 bases spanning the gap. Here the CDR3 DNA reads TGTGCCAGCAGCCCCGGCCCCTACGAGCAGTACTTC. Translating it yields CASSPGPYEQYF.

This clonotype was seen many times. The V call is TRBV3-1, the J call TRBJ2-1, with 9 bases that match TRBD1. The CDR3 consists of 16 residues. Germline-derived CDR1 and CDR2 are LGHDT and YNNKEL (reference sequence). The J segment lost 2 bases and the V segment lost 4 bases, leaving 6 bases of the junction unmatched. Written as DNA, the CDR3 is TGTGCCAGCAGCCCCCCCGGGACAGGGACCTACAATGAGCAGTTCTTC. This sequence encodes CASSPPGTGTYNEQFF.

This sequence joins TRBV7-9 and TRBJ2-5, with D maybe TRBD2 (6 bases). Trimming took off 5 bases at V and 4 bases at J, with 11 bases between the two ends. The germline CDR1 and CDR2 sequences are SEHNR and FQNEAQ (reference sequence). This CDR3 is 13 amino acids long. The CDR3 here is CASSDPGLETQYF. CDR3 nucleotides: TGTGCCAGCAGCGACCCGGGACTAGAGACCCAGTACTTC.

This clonotype was found a few times. The gene calls are TRBV4-1 and TRBJ2-5, with 8 bases matching TRBD1. The CDR3 extends over 11 amino acids. V was clipped by 1 base and J by 14 bases; unmatched bases: 3. In germline, CDR1 is MGHRA, CDR2 YSYEKL. The CDR3 loop is CASSQGQGLYF. Here the CDR3 DNA reads TGCGCCAGCAGCCAAGGACAGGGGCTATACTTC.

The sample holds many counts of this clonotype. V usage is TRBV29-1 and J usage is TRBJ2-1; D gene unclear. The CDR3 covers 16 residues. Trimming left V 0 bases short and J 0 bases short, with 12 bases between. Germline CDR1 and CDR2: SQVTM and ANQGSEA. CDR3 sequence (DNA): TGCAGCGTTGAAGATCTTGTCCTGAGCTCCTACAATGAGCAGTTCTTC. It specifies CSVEDLVLSSYNEQFF.